One sample yielded the 2 T cell receptor beta chains listed below, sequenced in a study of cytomegalovirus exposure and HLA in healthy donors. Researchers ran the PCR with 60 Vbeta and 13 Jbeta primers. Repertoires were generated with immunoSEQ multiplex PCR, while TCRdb's copy carries only in-frame clones and drops some. The sample has 130,000 or so clones; 76% are singletons. Sequencing input: PBMCs. The origin of the receptors is a female donor in good health and CMV-seropositive.

This clone showed up just a few times. The chain has TRBV7-3 and TRBJ2-2, with 7 positions matching TRBD2. The CDR3 length is 16 residues. V shed 5 bases and J 4 bases; nucleotides not matched to a gene: 10. Germline V CDR1 and CDR2: SGHTA, FQGTGA. The CDR3 region has the DNA TGTGCCAGCAGCGCCATCGGGGGGACGCGCACCGGGGAGCTGTTTTTT. Protein: CASSAIGGTRTGELFF.

This chain joins TRBV19 and TRBJ1-6; TRBD1 might be the D (5 bases). Germline lookup yields CDR1 LNHDA and CDR2 SQIVND (reference sequence). The CDR3 has 15 amino acids. V was cut by 3 bases and J by 14 bases, with 20 bases left in between. The CDR3 nucleotides are TGTGCCAGTAGTATTATCGGGCAGGGCGCCGAGGCCCTCCACTTT. The encoded protein is CASSIIGQGAEALHF.